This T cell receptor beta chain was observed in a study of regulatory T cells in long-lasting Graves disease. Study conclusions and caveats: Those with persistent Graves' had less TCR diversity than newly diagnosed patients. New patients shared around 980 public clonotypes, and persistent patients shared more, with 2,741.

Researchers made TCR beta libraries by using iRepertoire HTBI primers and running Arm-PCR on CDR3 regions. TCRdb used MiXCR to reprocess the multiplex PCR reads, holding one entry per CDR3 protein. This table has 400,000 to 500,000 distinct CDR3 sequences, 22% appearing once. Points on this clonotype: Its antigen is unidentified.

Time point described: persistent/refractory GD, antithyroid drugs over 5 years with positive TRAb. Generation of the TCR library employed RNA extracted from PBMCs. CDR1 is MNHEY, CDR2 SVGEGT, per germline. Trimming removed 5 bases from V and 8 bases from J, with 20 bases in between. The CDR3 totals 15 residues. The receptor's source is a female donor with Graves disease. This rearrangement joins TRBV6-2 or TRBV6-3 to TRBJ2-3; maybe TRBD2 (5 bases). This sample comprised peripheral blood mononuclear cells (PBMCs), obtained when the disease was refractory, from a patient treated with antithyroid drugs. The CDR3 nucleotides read TGTGCCAGCAGTGAAGCCGGGAATGGTCTAGTTACGCAGTATTTT. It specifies CASSEAGNGLVTQYF.